This T cell receptor beta chain comes out of a study of regulatory T cells in long-lasting Graves disease. Findings of the study overall: Authors noted too few samples as a limitation. Patients with persistent disease showed a bias toward TRBV28, TRBJ1-2 and TRBJ2-5.

Per germline, CDR1 MGHDK and CDR2 SYGVNS. This CDR3 spans 16 amino acids. V was clipped by 3 bases and J by 3 bases; unmatched bases: 7. Sample time point: newly diagnosed GD, antithyroid drugs for less than 3 months. Extracted PBMC RNA gave rise to the TCR library. This clonotype appeared many times. Its antigen is currently unknown. Libraries of TCR beta came from iRepertoire HTBI primers plus Arm-PCR of CDR3 regions. TCRdb ran MiXCR on the multiplex PCR reads and lists one entry per CDR3 protein. The profile shows approximately 400,000 distinct CDR3 sequences, roughly 15% of them singletons. A further study also used this sample, focusing on T cells in Graves' hyperthyroidism and ophthalmopathy. That study reports: No progression to ophthalmopathy during 18 months of follow-up defined stable disease.

Here the sequenced sample was peripheral blood mononuclear cells (PBMCs), taken at new diagnosis, from a patient treated with antithyroid drugs. The rearrangement links TRBV25-1 to TRBJ2-2, with TRBD2 matching over 7 bases. This TCR was sampled from a woman aged 40 to 50 with Graves disease. CDR3 loop: CASSDRDGGDTGELFF. DNA of the CDR3: TGTGCCAGCAGTGATCGGGATGGGGGGGACACCGGGGAGCTGTTTTTT.